The sequence of this T cell receptor (beta chain) was determined in a study of memory CD8 T cells in hepatitis C reinfection. As to time point: peak reinfection, 3 to 8 weeks after reinfection detection. No in vitro expansion preceded TCR sequencing of the sorted cells. Donors came from people who inject drugs enrolled in HEPCO, Canada. A couple of donors provided sorted CD3+ CD8+ CD45RO- naive CD8 T cells at all three reinfection time points. Per the germline V gene, CDR1 is SEHNR and CDR2 is FQNEAQ (reference sequence). The CDR3 loop spans 14 amino acids. V shed 4 bases, J shed 7 bases, and the junction held 5 bases outside the gene matches. The assay was immunoSEQ multiplex PCR, and TCRdb's table has in-frame clones only and misses some. The sample has under 50,000 clones, roughly 90% seen once.

This rearrangement joins TRBV7-9 to TRBJ2-2, with 8 positions matching TRBD1. The sequencing sample was made of naive CD8+ T cells sorted from blood. This clonotype was obtained from a man between 18 and 29 years old with hepatitis C virus infection. CDR3 in amino acids: CASSWTGNGGELFF. Here the CDR3 DNA reads TGTGCCAGCAGCTGGACAGGGAATGGCGGGGAGCTGTTTTTT.